This T cell receptor (beta chain) was observed in a study of blood T cell repertoires in COVID-19. Data came from immunoSEQ multiplex PCR; TCRdb stores just in-frame clones and leaves some out. The table shows fewer than 350,000 clones, with about nine tenths occurring only once. Per the germline V gene, CDR1 is ENHRY and CDR2 is SYGVKD. The CDR3 runs to 12 residues. With 7 bases removed from V and 2 bases from J, the gap between germline ends came to 9 bases. Those who participated ranged in age from about 18 to 95 years and resided in 20 to 25 US areas. This chain links TRBV10-3 with TRBJ2-7; D perhaps matches TRBD1 (5 bases). The specimen was PBMCs or T cells enriched from blood (not recorded which). The receptor was derived from a young woman with acute COVID-19. CDR3 nucleotide sequence: TGTGCCATCATGGGGCAGACCTACGAGCAGTACTTC. Amino acids: CAIMGQTYEQYF.